Listed here is a single T cell receptor beta chain. As yet, its antigen is unknown. TCRdb reprocessed the 5' RACE reads via MiXCR and lists one record per CDR3 protein. Of about 150,000 distinct CDR3 sequences listed, more than 14% are singletons. This CDR3 has 15 amino acids. The germline CDR1 and CDR2 sequences are SGHRS and YFSETQ. Trimming left V 6 bases short and J 8 bases short, with 23 bases between. This entry comes from a study of T-cell memory formation after mild COVID-19. Overall study: Most TCR clusters belonged to a single donor.

Study outcomes and limitations: Day 15 to 85 contracting clones showed balanced CD4/CD8; later expanders leaned CD4+. Day 37-peaking second-wave clones had unconfirmed SARS-CoV-2 specificity.

Sequences were obtained from PBMCs or a T cell subset sorted from them (not recorded which). This receptor was obtained from an adult woman who had mild COVID-19 (a few samples of this study predate the infection). Cell type and time point are not known. This sequence joins TRBV5-1 and TRBJ1-2, with a weak D call TRBD1 (5 bases). CDR3 in amino acids: CASILEGTAGLGYTF. In DNA form, the CDR3 reads TGCGCCAGCATCCTAGAGGGCACAGCAGGGCTCGGCTACACCTTC.